These T cell receptor beta chains were read from a single sample in a study of T cell repertoires in cytomegalovirus infection. TCRdb ran MiXCR on the reads and lists one entry per CDR3 protein. The sample lists about 920,000 distinct CDR3 sequences, approximately 32% seen once, with roughly 13% in the top ten. Their recognized antigens are unknown. The specimen comprised cultured CD8+ T cells from PBMCs, sampled from culture after CMV antigen stimulation. The receptor set was obtained from a human donor in good health (CMV status not recorded). Some clones in this sample may be carry-over from other donors' samples. Both conserved end residues are part of each CDR3. The D gene is left open where the match is weak. Some rows have no size entry. The others give once, few or many, or a class for an expanded clone.

>TRBJ2-3|.|.|TRBV19
TGTGCCAGTAGTATGGTCTCCTACTCTAGCACAGATACGCAGTATTTT
CASSMVSYSSTDTQYF
>TRBJ2-5|.|.|TRBV7-6
TGTGCCAGCAGCTTATCTCGTGGTGCCGAGACCCAGTACTTC
CASSLSRGAETQYF
>TRBJ1-3|TRBD1|few|TRBV5-4
TGTGCCAGCAGCTTACAGGACAGGGGCTCTGGAAACACCATATATTTT
CASSLQDRGSGNTIYF
>TRBJ1-3|TRBD1|.|TRBV19
TGTGCCAGTAGTTTTAGTCATCGGGACAGGTTCGGAAACACCATATATTTT
CASSFSHRDRFGNTIYF
>TRBJ2-7|TRBD1|.|TRBV14
TGTGCCAGCAGCCAAGGTTTTCAGGGGGCTAACGAGAAGCAGTACTTC
CASSQGFQGANEKQYF
>TRBJ2-5|.|.|TRBV10-2
TGCGCCAGCCAGGGGTTGACGGATAATCAAGAGACCCAGTACTTC
CASQGLTDNQETQYF
>TRBJ2-3|.|.|TRBV20-1
TGCAGTGCTAGAGATCGGGAAAGCACAGATACGCAGTATTTT
CSARDRESTDTQYF
>TRBJ1-1|.|many|TRBV7-2
TGTGCCAGCAGCTATCGGAACCGGGAAGCTTTCTTT
CASSYRNREAFF
>TRBJ1-5|.|few|TRBV7-6
TGTGCCAGCAGTCCGAGGACGGATAGCAATCAGCCCCAGCATTTT
CASSPRTDSNQPQHF
>TRBJ1-5|.|.|TRBV6-6
TGTGCCAGCAGTTTCGAAGAACCCAATCAGCCCCAGCATTTT
CASSFEEPNQPQHF
>TRBJ2-3|TRBD1|few|TRBV7-6
TGTGCCAGCAGCTTTATCGACAGGGGGAAAGATACGCAGTATTTT
CASSFIDRGKDTQYF
>TRBJ2-6|.|few|TRBV6-2/TRBV6-3
TGTGCCAGCAGCCTATACGGGACTTACGACTCTGGGGCCAACGTCCTGACTTTC
CASSLYGTYDSGANVLTF
>TRBJ1-2|.|few|TRBV12-3/TRBV12-4
TGTGCCAGCAGCCCCCGTAAAAAGGGCGGCTACACCTTC
CASSPRKKGGYTF
>TRBJ1-2|.|many|TRBV7-2
TGTGCCAGCAGCTTAGCTGAGGGCGGATTCTATGGCTACACCTTC
CASSLAEGGFYGYTF
>TRBJ2-3|TRBD1|.|TRBV2
TGTGCCAGCACCCCGGGACAGGGGTTTTTAGATACGCAGTATTTT
CASTPGQGFLDTQYF
>TRBJ1-2|TRBD1|many|TRBV12-3/TRBV12-4
TGTGCCAGCAGTTTCATCGTCCCGGGACAGGGGCCACATAACTATGGCTACACCTTC
CASSFIVPGQGPHNYGYTF
>TRBJ2-3|.|.|TRBV7-6
TGTGCCAGCAGTCGTGTCCTGGGGAGAGGCACAGATACGCAGTATTTT
CASSRVLGRGTDTQYF
>TRBJ1-6|TRBD1|many|TRBV11-1
TGTGCCAGCAGCTCCCGACAGGGGACCTATAATTCACCCCTCCACTTT
CASSSRQGTYNSPLHF
>TRBJ2-7|.|.|TRBV3-1
TGTGCCAGCAGCCCAAGAGCGAGCGGATACGAGCAGTACTTC
CASSPRASGYEQYF
>TRBJ2-2|TRBD1|.|TRBV12-3/TRBV12-4
TGTGCCACCAGTTTACTAGGGGGCACCACCGGGGAGCTGTTTTTT
CATSLLGGTTGELFF
>TRBJ2-1|.|few|TRBV28
TGTGCCAGCAGTTTACTGTCCCGTCAGGAGCAGTTCTTC
CASSLLSRQEQFF
>TRBJ2-4|.|.|TRBV7-3
TGTGCCAGCAGCTTAACTTTGGTGGGGCGAAACATTCAGTACTTC
CASSLTLVGRNIQYF
>TRBJ1-1|.|many|TRBV12-3/TRBV12-4
TGTGCCAGCAGTTTTTACCCGACCGACAGATCCCTTGAAGCTTTCTTT
CASSFYPTDRSLEAFF
>TRBJ2-7|.|.|TRBV7-9
TGTGCCAGCAGCTCGATCGATAGAGAACACTCCTACGAGCAGTACTTC
CASSSIDREHSYEQYF
>TRBJ2-2|.|few|TRBV29-1
TGCAGCGTTGATGAAGAGAACACCGGGGAGCTGTTTTTT
CSVDEENTGELFF
>TRBJ2-3|.|.|TRBV28
TGTGCCAGCAGTTTAAGGGTAACCACAGATACGCAGTATTTT
CASSLRVTTDTQYF
>TRBJ2-1|TRBD1|.|TRBV14
TGTGCCAGCAGCCAAGTTGAGGGGGCACACAATGAGCAGTTCTTC
CASSQVEGAHNEQFF
>TRBJ1-1|.|few|TRBV6-5
TGTGCCAGCAGTTACTTGGGGACGGGGACTGAAGCTTTCTTT
CASSYLGTGTEAFF
>TRBJ2-3|.|few|TRBV6-6
TGTGCCAGCAGTTACAGGGGGAAGCTCACAGATACGCAGTATTTT
CASSYRGKLTDTQYF